This T cell receptor beta chain derives from a study of memory CD4+ T cells and cytomegalovirus serostatus. Whole-study context: Of the healthy Belgian adults, several were CMV seropositive and fewer than 30 seronegative. Study results and caveats: CD4+ memory repertoires contained 67 of 164 reported CMV TCRbeta sequences.

In the original processing: After removing out-of-frame reads, over 2 million distinct TCRbeta sequences remained. Sequencing was performed with immunoSEQ multiplex PCR; in TCRdb, only in-frame clones are kept and a portion is missing. V and J calls and clone size are as listed in that table; D and trimming were resolved from the DNA. The table lists some 67,000 clones, 76% of them singletons. V was cut by 6 bases and J by 2 bases, with 10 bases left in between. The CDR3 is made up of 13 amino acids. Germline V gene sequence: CDR1 MNHEY, CDR2 SVGAGI. The sort gate was single viable CD3+CD4+CD8-CD45RO+ cells for memory CD4+ T cells. CD4+ T cells were isolated by positive magnetic selection. For this clone: What it binds is unknown.

This TCR was sampled from an adult in good health and CMV-seropositive. The gene calls are TRBV6-5 and TRBJ2-5; D is possibly TRBD2 (5 bases). Sequencing was done on a sample of memory CD4+ T cells from blood. CDR3 in DNA: TGTGCCAGCAGGGCGGGTCGTCAAGAGACCCAGTACTTC. It yields the protein CASRAGRQETQYF.